Sequencing of this T cell receptor (beta chain) was carried out in a study of cytomegalovirus exposure and HLA in healthy donors. Study findings and constraints: Listed as cytomegalovirus-associated were 150 to 200 TCR beta chains. Upon later analysis, HLA-associated TCR beta chains proved more clonally expanded than other, equally common chains. Specific recognition of CMV antigens was confirmed in vitro for a few chains (all CMV-associated). With later analysis, a missense DCLRE1C variant became linked to TCR beta V- and J-gene trimming.

60 Vbeta and 13 Jbeta primers were used in PCR. TCRdb keeps only in-frame clones here, not all; method: immunoSEQ multiplex PCR. The table lists about 98,000 clones, over 65% of them singletons. With regard to this clone: Its antigen is not known.

Germline CDR1 MDHEN, CDR2 SYDVKM. The CDR3 has 15 residues. V trimming: 7 bases; J trimming: 5 bases; junction bases outside the gene matches: 12. The clonotype was recovered from a male donor in good health and CMV-seronegative. Sequenced input: PBMCs. J is TRBJ2-7 and V is TRBV28; TRBD1 matches at 9 bases. The CDR3 DNA sequence: TGTGCCAGCAAACCCCTTGGACAGGGGAGCGACGAGCAGTACTTC. Amino acid sequence: CASKPLGQGSDEQYF.